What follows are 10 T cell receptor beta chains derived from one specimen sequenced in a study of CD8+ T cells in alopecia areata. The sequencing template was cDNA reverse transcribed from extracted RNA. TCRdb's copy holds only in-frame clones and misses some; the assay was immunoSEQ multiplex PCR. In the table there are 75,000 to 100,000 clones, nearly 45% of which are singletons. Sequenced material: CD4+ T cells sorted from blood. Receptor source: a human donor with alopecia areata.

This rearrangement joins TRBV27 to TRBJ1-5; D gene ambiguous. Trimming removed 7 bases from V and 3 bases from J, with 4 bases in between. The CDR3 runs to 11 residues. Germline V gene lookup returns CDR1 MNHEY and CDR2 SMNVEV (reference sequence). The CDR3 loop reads CASTNNQPQHF. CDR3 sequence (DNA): TGTGCCAGCACCAACAATCAGCCCCAGCATTTT.

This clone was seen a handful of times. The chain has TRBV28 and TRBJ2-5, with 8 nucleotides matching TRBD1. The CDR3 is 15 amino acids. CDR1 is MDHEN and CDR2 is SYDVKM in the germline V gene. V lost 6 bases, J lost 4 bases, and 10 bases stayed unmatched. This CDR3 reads CASSRGLGVRETQYF. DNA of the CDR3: TGTGCCAGCAGCAGGGGGCTGGGGGTGCGAGAGACCCAGTACTTC.

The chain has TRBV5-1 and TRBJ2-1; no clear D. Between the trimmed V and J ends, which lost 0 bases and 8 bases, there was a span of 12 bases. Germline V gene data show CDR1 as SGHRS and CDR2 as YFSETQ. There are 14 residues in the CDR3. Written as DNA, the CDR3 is TGCGCCAGCAGCTTGGAGTCCCATGTGTATGAGCAGTTCTTC. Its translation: CASSLESHVYEQFF.

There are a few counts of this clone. Written as DNA, the CDR3 is TGTGCCAGCAGCCCAGACAGATACGAGCAGTACTTC. Translated: CASSPDRYEQYF. V gene TRBV7-9 combines with J gene TRBJ2-7, with D perhaps matching TRBD1 (5 bases). Germline V gives CDR1 SEHNR, CDR2 FQNEAQ (reference sequence). This CDR3 is 12 amino acids long. Trimming shortened V by 5 bases and J by 4 bases, and 9 bases separated the two germline ends.

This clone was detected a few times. CDR3 DNA sequence: TGTGCCAGCAGTGTTACGACAAGGCCCCAGCATTTT. It is translated as CASSVTTRPQHF. The chain uses TRBV2 and TRBJ1-5, with D unresolved. The V end was cut by 4 bases, the J end by 9 bases, with 10 bases between. Looked up from germline, CDR1 is SNHLY and CDR2 is FYNNEI. This CDR3 is built from 12 residues. Using reference TRBV2 and TRBJ1-5 for the parts outside the CDR3, the full variable domain is EPEVTQTPSHQVTQMGQEVILRCVPISNHLYFYWYRQILGQKVEFLVSFYNNEISEKSEIFDDQFSVERPDGSNFTLKIRSTKLEDSAMYFCASSVTTRPQHFGDGTRLSIL.

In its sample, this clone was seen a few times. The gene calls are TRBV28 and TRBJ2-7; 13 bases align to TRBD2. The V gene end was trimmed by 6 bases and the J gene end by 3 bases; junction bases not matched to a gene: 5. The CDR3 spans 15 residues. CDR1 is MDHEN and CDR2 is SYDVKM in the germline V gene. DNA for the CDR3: TGTGCCAGCAGCCGACGGACTAGCGGGAGCTACGAGCAGTACTTC. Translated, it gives CASSRRTSGSYEQYF. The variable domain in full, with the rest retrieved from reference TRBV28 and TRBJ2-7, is DVKVTQSSRYLVKRTGEKVFLECVQDMDHENMFWYRQDPGLGLRLIYFSYDVKMKEKGDIPEGYSVSREKKERFSLILESASTNQTSMYLCASSRRTSGSYEQYFGPGTRLTVT.

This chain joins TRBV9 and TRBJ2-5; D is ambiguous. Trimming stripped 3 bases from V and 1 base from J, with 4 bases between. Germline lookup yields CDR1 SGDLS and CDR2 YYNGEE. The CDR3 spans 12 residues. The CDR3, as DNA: TGTGCCAGCAGCGCCTCCCAAGAGACCCAGTACTTC. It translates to CASSASQETQYF.

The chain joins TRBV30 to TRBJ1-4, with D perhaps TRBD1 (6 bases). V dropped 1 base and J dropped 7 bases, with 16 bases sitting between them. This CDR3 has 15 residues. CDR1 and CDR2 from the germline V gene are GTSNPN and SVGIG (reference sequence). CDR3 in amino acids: CAWSGQARGGEKLFF. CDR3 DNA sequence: TGTGCCTGGAGTGGACAGGCTCGGGGGGGTGAAAAACTGTTTTTT.

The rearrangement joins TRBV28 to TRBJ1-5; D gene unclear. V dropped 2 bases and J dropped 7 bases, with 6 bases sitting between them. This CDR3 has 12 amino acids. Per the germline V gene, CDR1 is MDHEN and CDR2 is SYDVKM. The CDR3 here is CASSLERQPQHF. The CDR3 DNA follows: TGTGCCAGCAGTTTAGAAAGACAGCCCCAGCATTTT.

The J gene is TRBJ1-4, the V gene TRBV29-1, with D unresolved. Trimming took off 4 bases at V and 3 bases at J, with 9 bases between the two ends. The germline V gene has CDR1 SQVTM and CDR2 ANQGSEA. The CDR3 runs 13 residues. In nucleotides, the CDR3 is TGCAGCGTTGTTCGGGCTGCTAATGAAAAACTGTTTTTT. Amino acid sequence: CSVVRAANEKLFF. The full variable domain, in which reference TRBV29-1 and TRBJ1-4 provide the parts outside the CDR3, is SAVISQKPSRDICQRGTSLTIQCQVDSQVTMMFWYRQQPGQSLTLIATANQGSEATYESGFVIDKFPISRPNLTFSTLTVSNMSPEDSSIYLCSVVRAANEKLFFGSGTQLSVL.